Below, one TCR beta chain is given with its context. This sample was taken from a study of CD8 T cells in ankylosing spondylitis. Library preparation for TCR beta used quantitative 5'-RACE with molecular barcodes. Using its own MiXCR run on the 5' RACE reads, TCRdb lists one record per CDR3 protein. The sample shows roughly 130,000 distinct CDR3 sequences, approximately 15% of them seen only once. CDR1 SGHRS and CDR2 YFSETQ come from the germline V gene. The CDR3 length is 14 residues. V gave up 0 bases and J gave up 7 bases, with 8 bases separating them. The rearrangement joins TRBV5-1 to TRBJ2-6; D is ambiguous. The sample was blood, either unsorted or a sorted T cell fraction (not recorded which). The TCR originated in a female donor with ankylosing spondylitis or in good health (not recorded which). The CDR3, as DNA: TGCGCCAGCAGCTTGGACAGCGATGCCAACGTCCTGACTTTC. Translation gives CASSLDSDANVLTF.